What follows is one T cell receptor beta chain and its context. The sample belongs to a study of blood T cell repertoires in COVID-19. Across the whole study: T cells, B-cell-depleted T cells, or PBMCs provided the cDNA or gDNA that served as material.

Per the original data handling: Amplification from reference gene primers served as the basis for estimated nucleated cell counts. Data came from immunoSEQ multiplex PCR; TCRdb stores just in-frame clones and leaves some out. The DNA gave D and trimming, while V, J and clone size come from that table. Altogether under 300,000 clones are present, approximately 83% being singletons, with the ten largest covering approximately 3.6%. The CDR3 is 17 amino acids. Self-reported history from a screening survey and questionnaire set each donor's cohort. Two negative PCRs, clearance, or symptom resolution were required of recovered Cohort 3 donors.

This sequence joins TRBV21-1 and TRBJ2-2; TRBD1 was called by the table and not checked on the DNA. TRBV21-1 is classified as a pseudogene. Source material: PBMCs or T cells enriched from blood (not recorded which). This TCR was sampled from a man aged 45 to 65 who had recovered from COVID-19. The CDR3 protein is CASSKGKGSPNTGELFF. The CDR3 DNA reads TGTGCCAGCAGCAAAGGGAAGGGGTCCCCCAACACCGGGGAGCTGTTTTTT.